These T cell receptor beta chains were read from a single sample in a study of blood T cell repertoires in COVID-19. Here immunoSEQ multiplex PCR was the method, and the copy in TCRdb shows in-frame clones only, minus some. The sample holds some 400,000 clones, 70% to 85% seen once. The sequenced sample consisted of peripheral blood. All receptors derive from a human donor with acute or convalescent COVID-19. The donor label of this sample is uncertain. The CDR3 runs from the conserved cysteine through the conserved F or W. D genes are given only for firm matches. Only part of the rows carry a size: once, few, many, or a class if the clone is expanded.

j_call: TRBJ2-1; v_call: TRBV5-8; d_call: TRBD2; clone_size: .; cdr3_nt: TGTGCCAGCAGCCGGGGCGCGCTAGCGGTCTCCTACAATGAGCAGTTCTTC; cdr3_aa: CASSRGALAVSYNEQFF
j_call: TRBJ2-2; v_call: TRBV11-3; d_call: TRBD1; clone_size: .; cdr3_nt: TGTGCCAGCAGCTCCCGACAGGGTGGCACCGGGGAGCTGTTTTTT; cdr3_aa: CASSSRQGGTGELFF
j_call: TRBJ1-4; v_call: TRBV2; d_call: .; clone_size: .; cdr3_nt: TGTGCCAGCAGTGAAGCGGTACATAGGGGAAAACTGTTTTTT; cdr3_aa: CASSEAVHRGKLFF
j_call: TRBJ2-2; v_call: TRBV6-2/TRBV6-3; d_call: TRBD2; clone_size: .; cdr3_nt: TGTGCCAGCAGTCGTAGACTAGCGGGAGGGCCTAGGGAGCTGTTTTTT; cdr3_aa: CASSRRLAGGPRELFF
j_call: TRBJ1-6; v_call: TRBV12-2; d_call: .; clone_size: .; cdr3_nt: TGTGCAAGTCGCTTGCCGGGACAGGGTTTTGATTCACCCCTCCACTTT; cdr3_aa: CASRLPGQGFDSPLHF
j_call: TRBJ2-1; v_call: TRBV11-3; d_call: .; clone_size: .; cdr3_nt: TGTGCCAGCAGCCCCCTAGATGCCGCTGAGCAGTTCTTC; cdr3_aa: CASSPLDAAEQFF
j_call: TRBJ2-1; v_call: TRBV5-1; d_call: TRBD1; clone_size: .; cdr3_nt: TGCGCCAGCAGCTTGGTTCGGGACAGGGTAAATGAGCAGTTCTTC; cdr3_aa: CASSLVRDRVNEQFF
j_call: TRBJ1-1; v_call: TRBV7-2; d_call: .; clone_size: .; cdr3_nt: TGTGCCAGCAGCTTAGATGCAGCTAGGAACACTGAAGCTTTCTTT; cdr3_aa: CASSLDAARNTEAFF
j_call: TRBJ2-7; v_call: TRBV7-6; d_call: .; clone_size: .; cdr3_nt: TGTGCCAGCAGCTTAGGGGAGGAGCCGGGACGGGGAATCTTAGAGCAGTACTTC; cdr3_aa: CASSLGEEPGRGILEQYF
j_call: TRBJ1-1; v_call: TRBV3-1/TRBV3-2; d_call: .; clone_size: .; cdr3_nt: TGTGCCAGCAGCCATTGGCAGAACACTGAAGCTTTCTTT; cdr3_aa: CASSHWQNTEAFF
j_call: TRBJ1-1; v_call: TRBV27; d_call: .; clone_size: .; cdr3_nt: TGTGCCAGCAAGTCAGGGGCTGGCATGAACACTGAAGCTTTCTTT; cdr3_aa: CASKSGAGMNTEAFF
j_call: TRBJ1-2; v_call: TRBV7-9; d_call: .; clone_size: .; cdr3_nt: TGTGCCAGCAGCTTAGTAGTGATGACTAACTATGGCTACACCTTC; cdr3_aa: CASSLVVMTNYGYTF
j_call: TRBJ2-2; v_call: TRBV6-8; d_call: TRBD1; clone_size: once; cdr3_nt: TGTGCCGGGGCCGGGACAGGGAATTTAGGCGGGGAGCTGTTTTTT; cdr3_aa: CAGAGTGNLGGELFF
j_call: TRBJ1-1; v_call: TRBV6-5; d_call: .; clone_size: once; cdr3_nt: TGTGCCAGCAGCGCCCGTGGCAAGAACACTGAAGCTTTCTTT; cdr3_aa: CASSARGKNTEAFF
j_call: TRBJ2-1; v_call: TRBV10-1; d_call: .; clone_size: .; cdr3_nt: TGCGCCAGCAGTGATGAGGGTGAGCAGTTCTTC; cdr3_aa: CASSDEGEQFF
j_call: TRBJ1-1; v_call: TRBV4-2; d_call: .; clone_size: .; cdr3_nt: TGTGCCAGCAGCCTCCCGTGGGCCGAAGCTTTCTTT; cdr3_aa: CASSLPWAEAFF
j_call: TRBJ2-7; v_call: TRBV21-1; d_call: .; clone_size: .; cdr3_nt: TGTGCCAGCAGCAAAAAAGACAGGGGGCTTTGTGAGCAGTACTTC; cdr3_aa: CASSKKDRGLCEQYF
j_call: TRBJ2-2; v_call: TRBV4-2; d_call: .; clone_size: .; cdr3_nt: TGTGCCAGCAGCTCAAAGTCCGGGGCCGGGGAGCTGTTTTTT; cdr3_aa: CASSSKSGAGELFF
j_call: TRBJ1-6; v_call: TRBV5-1; d_call: TRBD1; clone_size: .; cdr3_nt: TGCGCCAGCAGCTCCGGGACAGATAATTCACCCCTCCACTTT; cdr3_aa: CASSSGTDNSPLHF
j_call: TRBJ1-1; v_call: TRBV5-1; d_call: .; clone_size: .; cdr3_nt: TGCGCCAGCAGCCCAAACAGGGTTGGGACTGAAGCTTTCTTT; cdr3_aa: CASSPNRVGTEAFF
j_call: TRBJ1-2; v_call: TRBV12-3/TRBV12-4; d_call: .; clone_size: .; cdr3_nt: TGTGCCAGCAGTTTTGGACACTCCTTTGGCTACACCTTC; cdr3_aa: CASSFGHSFGYTF
j_call: TRBJ2-1; v_call: TRBV11-3; d_call: .; clone_size: .; cdr3_nt: TGTGCCAGCAGCCCTACAGGTACGGATGAGCAGTTCTTC; cdr3_aa: CASSPTGTDEQFF
j_call: TRBJ1-1; v_call: TRBV2; d_call: .; clone_size: .; cdr3_nt: TGTGCCAGCACCAACCCCCCGAGGGAAGCTTTCTTT; cdr3_aa: CASTNPPREAFF
j_call: TRBJ1-1; v_call: TRBV6-1; d_call: TRBD1; clone_size: .; cdr3_nt: TGTGCCAGCAGTGAGGGCCTCCGGGACAGGGTTACTGAAGCTTTCTTT; cdr3_aa: CASSEGLRDRVTEAFF
j_call: TRBJ1-2; v_call: TRBV15; d_call: TRBD1; clone_size: .; cdr3_nt: TGTGCCACCAGCAGAGGCTTGGACAGGCGGAACTATGGCTACACCTTC; cdr3_aa: CATSRGLDRRNYGYTF
j_call: TRBJ1-4; v_call: TRBV6-2/TRBV6-3; d_call: TRBD1; clone_size: .; cdr3_nt: TGTGCCAGCAGCTGGCCCCGACAGGGAAGGGATGAAAAACTGTTTTTT; cdr3_aa: CASSWPRQGRDEKLFF
j_call: TRBJ2-3; v_call: TRBV5-1; d_call: TRBD2; clone_size: .; cdr3_nt: TGCGCCAGCAGCTTGGCCCCCGCGGGGGGGCCTTCAGATACGCAGTATTTT; cdr3_aa: CASSLAPAGGPSDTQYF
j_call: TRBJ2-2; v_call: TRBV18; d_call: .; clone_size: .; cdr3_nt: TGTGCCAGCTCACCACGCCTAGAAGGCACCGGGGAGCTGTTTTTT; cdr3_aa: CASSPRLEGTGELFF
j_call: TRBJ1-4; v_call: TRBV2; d_call: TRBD1; clone_size: .; cdr3_nt: TGTGCCAGCAGTAGGGGGCGGTCTAATGAAAAACTGTTTTTT; cdr3_aa: CASSRGRSNEKLFF
j_call: TRBJ2-1; v_call: TRBV18; d_call: TRBD2; clone_size: .; cdr3_nt: TGTGCCAGCTCACTCCGGACTAGCGGTTACAATGAGCAGTTCTTC; cdr3_aa: CASSLRTSGYNEQFF
j_call: TRBJ1-4; v_call: TRBV7-6; d_call: .; clone_size: .; cdr3_nt: TGTGCCAGCAGCTTAGGGGGGGGCTCAACTAATGAAAAACTGTTTTTT; cdr3_aa: CASSLGGGSTNEKLFF
j_call: TRBJ2-1; v_call: TRBV12-3/TRBV12-4; d_call: TRBD2; clone_size: .; cdr3_nt: TGTGCCAGCACCCACTCGGGGGGAGAGCAGTTCTTC; cdr3_aa: CASTHSGGEQFF
j_call: TRBJ2-5; v_call: TRBV7-2; d_call: TRBD1; clone_size: .; cdr3_nt: TGTGCCAGCAGCTTCCCAACAGGGGCACAGACCCAGTACTTC; cdr3_aa: CASSFPTGAQTQYF
j_call: TRBJ2-2; v_call: TRBV6-1; d_call: .; clone_size: .; cdr3_nt: TGTGCCAGCAGTGAAGCTCTACTTCCGAACACCGGGGAGCTGTTTTTT; cdr3_aa: CASSEALLPNTGELFF
j_call: TRBJ1-5; v_call: TRBV28; d_call: .; clone_size: .; cdr3_nt: TGTGCCACCCTTTTCGGGAATAGCAATCAGCCCCAGCATTTT; cdr3_aa: CATLFGNSNQPQHF
j_call: TRBJ2-5; v_call: TRBV29-1; d_call: TRBD2; clone_size: once; cdr3_nt: TGCAGCGCCGTAGCGGGAGGCAAGGGGGAGACCCAGTACTTC; cdr3_aa: CSAVAGGKGETQYF
j_call: TRBJ2-3; v_call: TRBV4-2; d_call: TRBD2; clone_size: .; cdr3_nt: TGTGCCAGCAGCCAAGATAGCGGGGGGGCGGGGACAGATACGCAGTATTTT; cdr3_aa: CASSQDSGGAGTDTQYF
j_call: TRBJ2-1; v_call: TRBV10-3; d_call: TRBD2; clone_size: .; cdr3_nt: TGTGCCATCAGTCCCACTAGCGGGAGGGCTGAGCAGTTCTTC; cdr3_aa: CAISPTSGRAEQFF
j_call: TRBJ2-3; v_call: TRBV5-1; d_call: .; clone_size: .; cdr3_nt: TGCGCCAGCAGCCCCGGACAGTCCACAGATACGCAGTATTTT; cdr3_aa: CASSPGQSTDTQYF
j_call: TRBJ1-1; v_call: TRBV5-1; d_call: .; clone_size: .; cdr3_nt: TGCGCCAGCAAAAGGGTGGGGGGCACTGAAGCTTTCTTT; cdr3_aa: CASKRVGGTEAFF
j_call: TRBJ1-1; v_call: TRBV7-9; d_call: .; clone_size: few; cdr3_nt: TGTGCCAGCAGCTTAGATGGGGCCTTGAACACTGAAGCTTTCTTT; cdr3_aa: CASSLDGALNTEAFF
j_call: TRBJ2-7; v_call: TRBV10-1; d_call: TRBD1; clone_size: .; cdr3_nt: TGCGCCAGCAGTGGGACAGGGGGCGCACGGAACGAGCAGTACTTC; cdr3_aa: CASSGTGGARNEQYF
j_call: TRBJ2-3; v_call: TRBV11-3; d_call: TRBD2; clone_size: once; cdr3_nt: TGTGCCAGCAGCCCTCTAGCGGGAGGGACGCAGTATTTT; cdr3_aa: CASSPLAGGTQYF
j_call: TRBJ2-1; v_call: TRBV7-8; d_call: .; clone_size: .; cdr3_nt: TGTGCCAGCAGCCGGACTGATGGCGGGTTTCATGAGCAGTTCTTC; cdr3_aa: CASSRTDGGFHEQFF
j_call: TRBJ1-6; v_call: TRBV10-2; d_call: .; clone_size: .; cdr3_nt: TGCGCCAGCAGTGATCGGGCAGGGGAATCACCCCTCCACTTT; cdr3_aa: CASSDRAGESPLHF
j_call: TRBJ1-5; v_call: TRBV7-8; d_call: TRBD1; clone_size: .; cdr3_nt: TGTGCCAGCACCACCGGGACAGGACACAATCAGCCCCAGCATTTT; cdr3_aa: CASTTGTGHNQPQHF
j_call: TRBJ1-2; v_call: TRBV6-5; d_call: .; clone_size: once; cdr3_nt: TGTGCCAGCAGCTGGAGGGCTGGCTACACCTTC; cdr3_aa: CASSWRAGYTF